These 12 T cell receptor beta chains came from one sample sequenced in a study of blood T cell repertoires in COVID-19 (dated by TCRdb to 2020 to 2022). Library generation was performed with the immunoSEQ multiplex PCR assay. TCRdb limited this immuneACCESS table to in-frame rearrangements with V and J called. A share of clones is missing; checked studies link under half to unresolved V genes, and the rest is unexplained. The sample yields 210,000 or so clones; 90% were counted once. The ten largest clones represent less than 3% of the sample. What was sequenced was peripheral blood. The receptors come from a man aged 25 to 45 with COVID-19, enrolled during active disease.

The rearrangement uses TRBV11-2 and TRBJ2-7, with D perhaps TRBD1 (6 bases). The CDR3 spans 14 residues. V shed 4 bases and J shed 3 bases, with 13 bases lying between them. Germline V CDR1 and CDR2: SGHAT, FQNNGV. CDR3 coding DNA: TGTGCCAGCAGCTCCGTCCAGGGGCGCTACGAGCAGTACTTC. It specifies CASSSVQGRYEQYF.

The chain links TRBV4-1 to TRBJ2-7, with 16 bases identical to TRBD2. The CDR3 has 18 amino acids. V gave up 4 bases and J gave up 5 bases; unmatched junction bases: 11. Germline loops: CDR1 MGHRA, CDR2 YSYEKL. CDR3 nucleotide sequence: TGCGCCAGCAGCCTTATAGCCGGGACTAGCGGGGGGGCCCACGAGCAGTACTTC. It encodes CASSLIAGTSGGAHEQYF.

CDR3 bases: TGTGCCAGCAGTTTCGGACAGCTCTCCTACGAGCAGTACTTC. Amino acids: CASSFGQLSYEQYF. V usage is TRBV27 and J usage is TRBJ2-7; D possibly corresponds to TRBD1 (6 bases). The CDR3 sequence is 14 residues long. CDR1 is MNHEY and CDR2 is SMNVEV in the germline V gene (reference sequence). V lost 3 bases, J lost 0 bases, and 9 bases lay in between.

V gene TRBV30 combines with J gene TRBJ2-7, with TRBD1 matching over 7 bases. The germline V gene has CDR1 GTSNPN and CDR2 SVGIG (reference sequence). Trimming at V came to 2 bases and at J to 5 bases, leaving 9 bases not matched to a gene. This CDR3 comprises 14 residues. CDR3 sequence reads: CAWSFRGTGDEQYF. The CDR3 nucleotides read TGTGCCTGGAGTTTCAGGGGGACCGGCGACGAGCAGTACTTC.

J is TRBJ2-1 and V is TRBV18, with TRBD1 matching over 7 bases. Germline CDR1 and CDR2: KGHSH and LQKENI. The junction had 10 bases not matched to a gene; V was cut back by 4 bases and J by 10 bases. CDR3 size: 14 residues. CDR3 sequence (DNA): TGTGCCAGCTCACAGGGATTACAGGGGACGGAGCAGTTCTTC. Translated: CASSQGLQGTEQFF. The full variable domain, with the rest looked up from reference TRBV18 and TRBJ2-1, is NAGVMQNPRHLVRRRGQEARLRCSPMKGHSHVYWYRQLPEEGLKFMVYLQKENIIDESGMPKERFSAEFPKEGPSILRIQQVVRGDSAAYFCASSQGLQGTEQFFGPGTRLTVL.

For the CDR3, the DNA is TGTGCCAGCAGCACTCGGACAGGGGGTGCCTACGAGCAGTACTTC. Protein: CASSTRTGGAYEQYF. The V gene is TRBV6-5, the J gene TRBJ2-7, with 10 bases aligning to TRBD1. V shed 6 bases, J shed 2 bases, and the junction held 7 bases outside the gene matches. There are 15 residues in the CDR3. Germline V gene lookup returns CDR1 MNHEY and CDR2 SVGAGI.

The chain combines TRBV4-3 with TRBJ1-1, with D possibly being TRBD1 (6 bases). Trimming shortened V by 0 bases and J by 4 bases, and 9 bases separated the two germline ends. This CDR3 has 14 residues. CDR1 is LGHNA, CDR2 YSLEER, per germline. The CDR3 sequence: CASSQDRGGTEAFF. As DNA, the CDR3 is TGCGCCAGCAGCCAAGATAGGGGGGGCACTGAAGCTTTCTTT.

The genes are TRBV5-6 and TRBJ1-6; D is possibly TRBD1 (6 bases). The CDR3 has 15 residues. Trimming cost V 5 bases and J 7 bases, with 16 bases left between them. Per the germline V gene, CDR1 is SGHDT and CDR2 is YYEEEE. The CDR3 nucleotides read TGTGCCAGCAGAAGGGACAAGAGGGGAAATTCACCCCTCCACTTT. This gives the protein CASRRDKRGNSPLHF.

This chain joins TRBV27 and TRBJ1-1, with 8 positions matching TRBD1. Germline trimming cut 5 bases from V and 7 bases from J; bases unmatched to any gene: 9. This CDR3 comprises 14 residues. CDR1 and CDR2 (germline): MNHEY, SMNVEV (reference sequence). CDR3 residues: CASSPGQGRVEAFF. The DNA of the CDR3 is TGTGCCAGCAGTCCCGGACAGGGCAGGGTTGAAGCTTTCTTT.

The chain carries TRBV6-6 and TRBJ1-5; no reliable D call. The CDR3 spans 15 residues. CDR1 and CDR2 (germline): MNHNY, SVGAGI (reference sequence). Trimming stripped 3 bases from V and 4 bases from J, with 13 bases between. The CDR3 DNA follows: TGTGCCAGCAGTTATCCTTCGGGTGGGAATCAGCCCCAGCATTTT. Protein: CASSYPSGGNQPQHF.

For the CDR3, the DNA is TGTGCCAGCAGCGCGGGGGACAGGGCGTATGGCTACACCTTC. Encoded protein: CASSAGDRAYGYTF. The rearrangement links TRBV9 to TRBJ1-2; 9 positions agree with TRBD1. Germline CDR1 SGDLS, CDR2 YYNGEE. The trim removed 3 bases at V and 5 bases at J, leaving 5 bases unmatched. This CDR3 comprises 14 residues. The whole variable domain, remainder taken from reference TRBV9 and TRBJ1-2, is DSGVTQTPKHLITATGQRVTLRCSPRSGDLSVYWYQQSLDQGLQFLIQYYNGEERAKGNILERFSAQQFPDLHSELNLSSLELGDSALYFCASSAGDRAYGYTFGSGTRLTVV.

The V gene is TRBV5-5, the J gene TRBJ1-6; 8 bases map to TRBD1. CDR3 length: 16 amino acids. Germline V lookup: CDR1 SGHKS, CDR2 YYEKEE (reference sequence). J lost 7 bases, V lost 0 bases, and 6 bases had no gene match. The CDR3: CASSLGPRGLNSPLHF. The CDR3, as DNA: TGTGCCAGCAGCTTGGGTCCCAGGGGGCTGAATTCACCCCTCCACTTT. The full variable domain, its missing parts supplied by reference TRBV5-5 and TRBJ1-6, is DAGVTQSPTHLIKTRGQQVTLRCSPISGHKSVSWYQQVLGQGPQFIFQYYEKEERGRGNFPDRFSARQFPNYSSELNVNALLLGDSALYLCASSLGPRGLNSPLHFGNGTRLTVT.